This is a list of T cell receptor beta chains from one sample in a study of blood T cell repertoires in COVID-19. Clones were sequenced by immunoSEQ multiplex PCR, and TCRdb holds only the in-frame ones, with some missing. The sample holds over 100,000 clones; about 86% are singletons and the top ten take about 8.4%. The material sequenced was peripheral blood. Every receptor here comes from a woman aged 55-70 years with active or convalescent COVID-19. The CDR3 runs from the conserved cysteine through the conserved F or W. Fields, in order: clone size, D gene, V gene, J gene, CDR3 DNA, CDR3 protein. A D gene is named only where the DNA matches it firmly. Some rows mark clone size as missing; the rest say once, few, many or name a class of expanded clone.

once	-	TRBV27	TRBJ1-1	TGTGCCAGCAGTTTAGGGAGCCACACTGAAGCTTTCTTT	CASSLGSHTEAFF
-	-	TRBV9	TRBJ2-3	TGTGCCAGCAGCGTGGGGGGTACGGATACGCAGTATTTT	CASSVGGTDTQYF
-	TRBD2	TRBV29-1	TRBJ2-1	TGCAGCGTTGAGCTGACTAGCGGGGGAACTGGGGAGCAGTTCTTC	CSVELTSGGTGEQFF
-	-	TRBV20-1	TRBJ2-1	TGCAGTGCTACTCTCCAGGATGAGCAGTTCTTC	CSATLQDEQFF
few	TRBD1	TRBV5-5	TRBJ1-6	TGTGCCAGCAGCTCGTTGACAGGGAGAAATTCACCCCTCCACTTT	CASSSLTGRNSPLHF
-	-	TRBV28	TRBJ1-2	TGTGCCAGCAGGCGGGACTTTTCGAACTATGGCTACACCTTC	CASRRDFSNYGYTF
-	-	TRBV28	TRBJ2-5	TGTGCCAGCAGTCAGACAGGAAGGGGGACCCAGTACTTC	CASSQTGRGTQYF
-	-	TRBV27	TRBJ1-4	TGTGCCAGCTCTCCGGGACTGAATAATGAAAAACTGTTTTTT	CASSPGLNNEKLFF
few	TRBD1	TRBV28	TRBJ1-2	TGTGCCAGCAGACGAGGGGGCCAGAACTATGGCTACACCTTC	CASRRGGQNYGYTF
-	-	TRBV3-1/TRBV3-2	TRBJ1-1	TGTGCCAGCAGCCAAGATCGGTGGGGGAGGACTGAAGCTTTCTTT	CASSQDRWGRTEAFF
-	-	TRBV19	TRBJ1-1	TGTGCCAGTACCCCTGCCCGGGAAACTGAAGCTTTCTTT	CASTPARETEAFF
-	-	TRBV18	TRBJ1-2	TGTGCCAGCTCAACAAATGACAGGTGGGGCTACACCTTC	CASSTNDRWGYTF
-	-	TRBV29-1	TRBJ1-4	TGCAGCGTTAATCGAGGCACCTCTAATGAAAAACTGTTTTTT	CSVNRGTSNEKLFF
few	-	TRBV27	TRBJ2-1	TGTGCCAGCAGTTTAGAGAGCGGTTGGGAGCAGTTCTTC	CASSLESGWEQFF
few	TRBD2	TRBV7-2	TRBJ2-1	TGTGCCAGCAGCTTAGGGCTAGCGGGGAATGAGCAGTTCTTC	CASSLGLAGNEQFF
-	-	TRBV5-1	TRBJ2-2	TGCGCCAGCAGCTTGATGGACAGCTATAACACCGGGGAGCTGTTTTTT	CASSLMDSYNTGELFF
once	-	TRBV28	TRBJ1-2	TGTGCCAGCAGTTTATACAGGGACCTGGGGGGCTACACCTTC	CASSLYRDLGGYTF
-	-	TRBV7-9	TRBJ1-1	TGTGCCAGCAGCTTAGGGCAGGGAAGCACTGAAGCTTTCTTT	CASSLGQGSTEAFF
-	TRBD1	TRBV6-1	TRBJ1-1	TGTGCCAGCAGTGAAGTGGACAGGGCCACTGAAGCTTTCTTT	CASSEVDRATEAFF
once	TRBD1	TRBV29-1	TRBJ1-3	TGCAGCGGCGTAACAGGGGGCCCTGATGGAAACACCATATATTTT	CSGVTGGPDGNTIYF
-	TRBD2	TRBV6-5	TRBJ2-5	TGTGCCAGCATGACTAGCGGAAACCAAGAGACCCAGTACTTC	CASMTSGNQETQYF
-	-	TRBV6-5	TRBJ1-1	TGTGCCAGCAAACCAACCGGGGATAGCACTGAAGCTTTCTTT	CASKPTGDSTEAFF